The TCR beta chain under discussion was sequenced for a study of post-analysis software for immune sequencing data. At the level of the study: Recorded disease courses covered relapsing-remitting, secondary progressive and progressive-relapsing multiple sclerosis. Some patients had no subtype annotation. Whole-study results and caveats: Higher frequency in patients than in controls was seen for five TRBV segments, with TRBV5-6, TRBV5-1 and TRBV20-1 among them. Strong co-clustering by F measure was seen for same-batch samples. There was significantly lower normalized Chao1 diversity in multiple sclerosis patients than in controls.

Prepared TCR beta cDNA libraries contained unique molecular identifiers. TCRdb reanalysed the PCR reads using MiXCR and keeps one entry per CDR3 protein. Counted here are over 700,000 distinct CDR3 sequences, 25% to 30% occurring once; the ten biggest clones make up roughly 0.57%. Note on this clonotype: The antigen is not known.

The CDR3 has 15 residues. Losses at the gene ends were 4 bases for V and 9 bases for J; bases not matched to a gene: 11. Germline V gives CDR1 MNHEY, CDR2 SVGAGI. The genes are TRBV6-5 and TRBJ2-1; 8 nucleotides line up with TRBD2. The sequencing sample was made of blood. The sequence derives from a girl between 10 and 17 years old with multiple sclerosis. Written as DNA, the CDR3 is TGTGCCAGCAGTTTATCGAACGGGGGGGACGGTGAGCAGTTCTTC. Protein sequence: CASSLSNGGDGEQFF.